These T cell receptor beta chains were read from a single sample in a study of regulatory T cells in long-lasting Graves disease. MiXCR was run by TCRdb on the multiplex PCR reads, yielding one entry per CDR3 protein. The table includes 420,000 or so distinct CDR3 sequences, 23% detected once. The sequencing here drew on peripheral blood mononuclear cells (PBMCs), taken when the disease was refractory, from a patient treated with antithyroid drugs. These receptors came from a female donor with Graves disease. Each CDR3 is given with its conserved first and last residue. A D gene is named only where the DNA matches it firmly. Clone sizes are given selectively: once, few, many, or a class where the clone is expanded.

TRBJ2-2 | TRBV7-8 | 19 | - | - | CASSLERGTAEGLYGELFF | TGTGCCAGCAGCTTAGAGAGAGGGACAGCGGAGGGCCTATACGGGGAGCTGTTTTTT
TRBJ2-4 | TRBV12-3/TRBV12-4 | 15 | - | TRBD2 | CAVSSGRGAKNIQYF | TGTGCCGTCTCTAGCGGGAGGGGAGCCAAAAACATTCAGTACTTC
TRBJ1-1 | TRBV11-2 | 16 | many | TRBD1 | CASTSRQGPLNTEAFF | TGTGCCAGCACCTCCCGACAGGGACCTCTGAACACTGAAGCTTTCTTT
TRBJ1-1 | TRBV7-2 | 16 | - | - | CASSLAVGTLPTEAFF | TGTGCCAGCAGCTTAGCCGTCGGCACATTACCCACTGAAGCTTTCTTT
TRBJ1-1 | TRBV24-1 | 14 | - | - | CATSSGQPLAEAFF | TGTGCCACCAGTAGCGGACAGCCCTTGGCTGAAGCTTTCTTT
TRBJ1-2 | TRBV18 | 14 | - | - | CASSREAVHYGYTF | TGTGCCAGCTCACGGGAGGCAGTCCACTATGGCTACACCTTC
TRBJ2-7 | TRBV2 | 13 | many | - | CASSEGNSYEQYF | TGTGCCAGCAGTGAAGGTAACAGCTACGAGCAGTACTTC
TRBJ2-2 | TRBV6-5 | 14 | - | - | CASSYDFLAGELFF | TGTGCCAGCAGTTATGACTTCCTCGCCGGGGAGCTGTTTTTT
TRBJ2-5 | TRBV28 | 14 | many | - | CASSSRGSQETQYF | TGTGCCAGCAGTTCCCGTGGCAGCCAAGAGACCCAGTACTTC
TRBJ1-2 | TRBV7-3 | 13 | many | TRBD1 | CASSRDRNYGYTF | TGTGCCAGCAGCCGGGACAGGAACTATGGCTACACCTTC
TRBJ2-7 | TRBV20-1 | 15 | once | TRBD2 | CSASRLAGGRYEQYF | TGCAGTGCTAGTCGGCTAGCGGGAGGGCGATACGAGCAGTACTTC
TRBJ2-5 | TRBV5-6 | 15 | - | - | CASSLAEGLGETQYF | TGTGCCAGCAGCTTGGCCGAGGGCTTAGGGGAGACCCAGTACTTC
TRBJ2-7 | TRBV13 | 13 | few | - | CASSSGLSHEQYF | TGTGCCAGCAGCTCGGGGCTTAGCCACGAGCAGTACTTC
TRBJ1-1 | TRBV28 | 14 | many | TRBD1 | CASSVIQGTAEAFF | TGTGCCAGCAGTGTGATACAGGGGACCGCTGAAGCTTTCTTT
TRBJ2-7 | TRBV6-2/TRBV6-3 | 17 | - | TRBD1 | CASGQDRGLGFAYEQYF | TGTGCCAGCGGTCAGGACAGGGGGCTTGGTTTCGCCTACGAGCAGTACTTC
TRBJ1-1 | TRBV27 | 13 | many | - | CASSLGVGTEAFF | TGTGCCAGCAGTTTAGGGGTCGGCACTGAAGCTTTCTTT
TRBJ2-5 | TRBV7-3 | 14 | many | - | CASSLTGQQETQYF | TGTGCCAGCAGCTTAACAGGCCAACAAGAGACCCAGTACTTC
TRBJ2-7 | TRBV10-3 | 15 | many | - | CAISESGTHLGEQYF | TGTGCCATCAGTGAGAGTGGGACGCACCTCGGGGAGCAGTACTTC
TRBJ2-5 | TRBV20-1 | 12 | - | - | CSARVRQETQYF | TGCAGTGCTAGAGTGCGGCAAGAGACCCAGTACTTC
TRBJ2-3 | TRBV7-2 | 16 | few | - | CASSLLAGMSTDTQYF | TGTGCCAGCAGCTTATTGGCGGGCATGAGCACAGATACGCAGTATTTT
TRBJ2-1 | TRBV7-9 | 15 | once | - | CASSFAAQIAWEQFF | TGTGCCAGCAGCTTTGCGGCTCAAATAGCCTGGGAGCAGTTCTTC
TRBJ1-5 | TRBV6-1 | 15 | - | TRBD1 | CATWTGGIYNQPQHF | TGTGCCACCTGGACAGGGGGCATTTACAATCAGCCCCAGCATTTT
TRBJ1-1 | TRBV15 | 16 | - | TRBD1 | CATSRVGDRSYTEAFF | TGTGCCACCAGCAGAGTAGGGGACAGGTCATACACTGAAGCTTTCTTT
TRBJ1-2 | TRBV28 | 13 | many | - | CASLLDFRYGYTF | TGTGCCAGCCTATTGGACTTCCGCTATGGCTACACCTTC
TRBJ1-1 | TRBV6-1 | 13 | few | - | CASRPGTNTEASF | TGTGCCAGCAGGCCCGGGACGAACACTGAAGCTTCCTTT
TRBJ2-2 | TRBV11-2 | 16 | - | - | CASSPAGQRLTGELFF | TGTGCCAGCAGCCCGGCGGGACAGCGGTTGACCGGGGAGCTGTTTTTT
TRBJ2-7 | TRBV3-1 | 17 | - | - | CASSQVLGVGGRYEQYF | TGTGCCAGCAGCCAAGTTCTGGGTGTAGGAGGACGATACGAGCAGTACTTC
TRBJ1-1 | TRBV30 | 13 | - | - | CAWDLLGNTEAFF | TGTGCCTGGGACCTCCTCGGGAACACTGAAGCTTTCTTT
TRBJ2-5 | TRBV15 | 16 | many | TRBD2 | CATSRVAGGFQETQYF | TGTGCCACCAGCAGAGTTGCGGGAGGTTTCCAAGAGACCCAGTACTTC
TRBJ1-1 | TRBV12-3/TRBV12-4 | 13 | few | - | CASSLDTYTEAFF | TGTGCCAGCAGTTTAGACACATACACTGAAGCTTTCTTT
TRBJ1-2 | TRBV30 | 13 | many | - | CAWKVQAKDGYTF | TGTGCCTGGAAGGTACAGGCGAAAGATGGCTACACCTTC